Each of the 24 T cell receptor beta chains below was sequenced from the same sample in a study of blood T cell repertoires in COVID-19. Profiled with immunoSEQ multiplex PCR; TCRdb holds only in-frame clones, not every one. The sample carries about 240,000 clones, 70% to 90% recorded once. Sample: peripheral blood. All receptors come from a man in his sixties with acute or convalescent COVID-19.

The J gene is TRBJ2-1, the V gene TRBV19; the D gene is possibly TRBD2 (6 bases). The CDR3 runs 14 residues. Trimming removed 5 bases at V and 9 bases at J, with 17 bases between. Germline-derived CDR1 and CDR2 are LNHDA and SQIVND (reference sequence). The chain's CDR3 is CASSPGRGLGEQFF. The CDR3, as DNA: TGTGCCAGTAGTCCCGGGCGGGGTTTAGGTGAGCAGTTCTTC.

The rearrangement joins TRBV3-1 (or the pseudogene TRBV3-2) to TRBJ2-1, with 7 bases that match TRBD2. The CDR3 has 15 residues. Germline CDR1 reads LGHDT; CDR2 reads YNNKEL (reference sequence). V dropped 4 bases and J dropped 3; count of bases not matched to a gene: 6. CDR3 loop: CASSPWSGNYNEQFF. DNA of the CDR3: TGTGCCAGCAGCCCCTGGAGCGGGAACTACAATGAGCAGTTCTTC.

The rearrangement links TRBV27 to TRBJ2-7, with 9 bases matching TRBD2. Germline lookup yields CDR1 MNHEY and CDR2 SMNVEV (reference sequence). V gave up 4 bases and J gave up 2 bases; unmatched junction bases: 3. This CDR3 spans 14 amino acids. The CDR3 bases are TGTGCCAGCAGTTGGGCGGGAGGGCCCTACGAGCAGTACTTC. This gives the protein CASSWAGGPYEQYF.

The V and J genes are TRBV5-1 and TRBJ2-1, with TRBD1 identical over 10 bases. Germline V gene data show CDR1 as SGHRS and CDR2 as YFSETQ. V lost 4 bases to trimming and J lost 1 base; unmatched junction nucleotides: 2. The CDR3 sequence is 15 residues long. CDR3 in DNA: TGCGCCAGCAGCCAGGGACAGGGGTCCTACAATGAGCAGTTCTTC. It translates to CASSQGQGSYNEQFF. Drawing the rest from reference TRBV5-1 and TRBJ2-1, the complete variable domain is KAGVTQTPRYLIKTRGQQVTLSCSPISGHRSVSWYQQTPGQGLQFLFEYFSETQRNKGNFPGRFSGRQFSNSRSEMNVSTLELGDSALYLCASSQGQGSYNEQFFGPGTRLTVL.

This sequence joins TRBV6-5 and TRBJ1-6; 7 bases are a match to TRBD1. With 5 bases clipped from V and 9 bases from J, the junction kept 7 bases outside the gene matches. Germline lookup yields CDR1 MNHEY and CDR2 SVGAGI. The CDR3 totals 14 residues. This CDR3 reads CASSTEGAVSPLHF. As DNA, the CDR3 is TGTGCCAGCAGTACAGAGGGGGCGGTTTCACCCCTCCACTTT.

The chain couples TRBV5-6 to TRBJ2-2; 11 nucleotides agree with TRBD2. The CDR3 spans 15 residues. Germline lookup yields CDR1 SGHDT and CDR2 YYEEEE. Germline trimming cut 1 base from V and 5 bases from J; bases unmatched to any gene: 1. The CDR3 sequence is CASSLWTSGTGELFF. The CDR3 nucleotides are TGTGCCAGCAGCTTGTGGACTAGCGGGACCGGGGAGCTGTTTTTT.

This clone came up once. The chain links TRBV24-1 to TRBJ2-5; 7 bases map to TRBD2. Germline CDR1 is KGHDR and CDR2 is SFDVKD. This CDR3 spans 14 amino acids. With 5 bases clipped from V and 5 bases from J, the junction kept 7 bases outside the gene matches. DNA of the CDR3: TGTGCCACCAGTGTAAGGGGAGGGCCGGAGACCCAGTACTTC. Translated: CATSVRGGPETQYF.

The CDR3 here is CASSITGPGTGELFF. The CDR3 DNA follows: TGTGCCAGTAGTATTACAGGGCCGGGCACCGGGGAGCTGTTTTTT. The chain has TRBV19 and TRBJ2-2, with a possible D match to TRBD1 (6 bases). CDR3 length: 15 amino acids. Between the trimmed V and J ends, which lost 3 bases and 4 bases, there was a span of 12 bases. In germline, CDR1 is LNHDA, CDR2 SQIVND (reference sequence).

This chain uses TRBV7-3 with TRBJ1-3; possible D gene TRBD1, 5 bases. V lost 0 bases to trimming and J lost 0 bases, with 9 bases between them. The CDR3 totals 16 residues. Germline values: CDR1 SGHTA, CDR2 FQGTGA. CDR3 coding DNA: TGTGCCAGCAGCTTAACGGGGGGGAACTCTGGAAACACCATATATTTT. Translating gives CASSLTGGNSGNTIYF.

This clone was seen only a few times. V gene TRBV21-1 combines with J gene TRBJ2-7; the D segment call TRBD2 is taken from the table without a DNA check. TRBV21-1 is reported as a pseudogene. This CDR3 contains 13 residues. This chain's CDR3 is CASTNETYYEQYF. In DNA form, the CDR3 reads TGTGCCAGCACCAATGAAACCTACTACGAGCAGTACTTC.

This clone was observed once. The rearrangement links TRBV24-1 to TRBJ2-6, with TRBD2 identical over 7 bases. The CDR3 length is 19 residues. Germline values: CDR1 KGHDR, CDR2 SFDVKD. J gave up 1 base and V 0 bases, and 8 bases lay outside the gene matches. The CDR3 nucleotides read TGTGCCACCAGTGATTTGCAGTCAGGGAGGGAGTCTGGGGCCAACGTCCTGACTTTC. Translating gives CATSDLQSGRESGANVLTF.

This chain links TRBV29-1 with TRBJ2-1; 8 positions agree with TRBD1. V lost 6 bases, J lost 5 bases, and 3 bases stayed unmatched. CDR1 and CDR2 from the germline V gene are SQVTM and ANQGSEA. CDR3 length: 12 amino acids. CDR3 sequence (DNA): TGCAGCGTGGGACAGGCCAACAATGAGCAGTTCTTC. It is translated as CSVGQANNEQFF.

The chain joins TRBV30 to TRBJ2-1, with 11 bases fitting TRBD2. CDR1 GTSNPN and CDR2 SVGIG come from the germline V gene (reference sequence). The CDR3 spans 16 residues. V shed 0 bases, J shed 5 bases, and the junction held 6 bases outside the gene matches. The CDR3 nucleotides are TGTGCCTGGAGTGTCCCCGGGACTAGCGGTCACAATGAGCAGTTCTTC. Protein: CAWSVPGTSGHNEQFF.

The rearrangement links TRBV15 to TRBJ2-5; the match to TRBD2 covers 8 bases. Germline CDR1 reads LNHNV; CDR2 reads YYDKDF (reference sequence). Trimming removed 0 bases from V and 4 bases from J; junction bases left unmatched: 7. The CDR3 totals 16 residues. The DNA for the CDR3 is TGTGCCACCAGCAGAGATCGAGCGGGAGCAACAGAGACCCAGTACTTC. This codes for CATSRDRAGATETQYF.

This chain uses TRBV6-5 with TRBJ2-7, with TRBD1 matching over 7 bases. J was trimmed by 5 bases and V by 2 bases; bases with no gene match: 6. CDR1 and CDR2 (germline): MNHEY, SVGAGI. This CDR3 spans 14 amino acids. The CDR3 bases are TGTGCCAGCAGTTACACCCGGACAGGTAACGAGCAGTACTTC. The encoded protein is CASSYTRTGNEQYF.

The chain combines TRBV14 with TRBJ1-2; maybe TRBD1 (5 bases). Germline V gene data show CDR1 as SGHDN and CDR2 as FVKESK. The CDR3 spans 15 residues. The V gene lost 3 bases and the J gene lost 10 bases, with 21 bases spanning the gap. The CDR3 region is CASSHPGPGVGLYTF. Written as DNA, the CDR3 is TGTGCCAGCAGCCATCCGGGGCCGGGGGTCGGACTCTACACCTTC.

The rearrangement links TRBV9 to TRBJ2-1; TRBD1 is a possible D gene (5 bases). CDR3 length: 13 residues. Germline-derived CDR1 and CDR2 are SGDLS and YYNGEE. V lost 3 bases and J lost 8, with 12 bases in between. CDR3: CASSEGNQDEQFF. The DNA of the CDR3 is TGTGCCAGCAGCGAGGGGAACCAGGATGAGCAGTTCTTC.

V gene TRBV5-6 combines with J gene TRBJ2-7, with TRBD1 matching over 9 bases. Germline assignment: CDR1 SGHDT and CDR2 YYEEEE. V shed 4 bases, J shed 2 bases, and the junction held 10 bases outside the gene matches. The CDR3 spans 16 residues. The CDR3 is CASSTLGQGLAYEQYF. The DNA for the CDR3 is TGTGCCAGCAGCACCCTGGGACAGGGATTGGCCTACGAGCAGTACTTC.

This clone was observed a single time. The gene calls are TRBV7-2 and TRBJ2-2; no definite D call. The CDR3 is made up of 16 amino acids. Germline CDR1 and CDR2: SGHTA and FQGNSA. Between the trimmed V and J ends, which lost 0 bases and 0 bases, there was a span of 8 bases. The CDR3 DNA sequence: TGTGCCAGCAGCTTAGCGGCCGCTGCGAACACCGGGGAGCTGTTTTTT. It yields the protein CASSLAAAANTGELFF.

This clone was seen once. This rearrangement joins TRBV29-1 to TRBJ2-1; 8 nucleotides agree with TRBD1. Looked up from germline, CDR1 is SQVTM and CDR2 is ANQGSEA. J was trimmed by 6 bases and V by 2 bases; bases with no gene match: 12. The length of the CDR3 is 16 residues. Here the CDR3 reads CSVEKAGGGVGNEQFF. CDR3 sequence (DNA): TGCAGCGTTGAAAAGGCAGGGGGCGGAGTTGGCAATGAGCAGTTCTTC.

The chain combines TRBV6-5 with TRBJ2-5; possible D gene TRBD1, 5 bases. Germline lookup yields CDR1 MNHEY and CDR2 SVGAGI. The germline V and J ends were trimmed by 6 bases and 2 bases, with 16 bases remaining between them. This CDR3 is 15 amino acids long. In DNA, the CDR3 is TGTGCCAGCAGAGATCATGACAGCCTACAAGAGACCCAGTACTTC. It yields the protein CASRDHDSLQETQYF.

This rearrangement joins TRBV30 to TRBJ1-1; no clear D. The CDR3 is 12 amino acids. Germline V CDR1 and CDR2: GTSNPN, SVGIG (reference sequence). V was shortened by 2 bases and J by 0 bases, with 4 bases between the two germline ends. The CDR3, as DNA: TGTGCCTGGAGTCCGGTGAACACTGAAGCTTTCTTT. It specifies CAWSPVNTEAFF.

The V call is TRBV18, the J call TRBJ2-7; 9 bases align to TRBD1. Germline V gene data show CDR1 as KGHSH and CDR2 as LQKENI. With 3 bases clipped from V and 5 bases from J, the junction kept 5 bases outside the gene matches. The CDR3 runs 14 residues. The CDR3 DNA follows: TGTGCCAGCTCACCCTGGACAGGGGACGACGAGCAGTACTTC. It translates to CASSPWTGDDEQYF. Variable domain in full (rest from reference TRBV18 and TRBJ2-7): NAGVMQNPRHLVRRRGQEARLRCSPMKGHSHVYWYRQLPEEGLKFMVYLQKENIIDESGMPKERFSAEFPKEGPSILRIQQVVRGDSAAYFCASSPWTGDDEQYFGPGTRLTVT.

This chain joins TRBV28 and TRBJ2-6, with TRBD1 identical over 8 bases. Germline assignment: CDR1 MDHEN and CDR2 SYDVKM. The CDR3 loop spans 22 amino acids. V lost 5 bases to trimming and J lost 2 bases; unmatched junction nucleotides: 23. In DNA form, the CDR3 reads TGTGCCAGCAGTCCGTTATATACCCCTTTGGCAGGGGGCTTAACTGGGGCCAACGTCCTGACTTTC. Translated, it gives CASSPLYTPLAGGLTGANVLTF.